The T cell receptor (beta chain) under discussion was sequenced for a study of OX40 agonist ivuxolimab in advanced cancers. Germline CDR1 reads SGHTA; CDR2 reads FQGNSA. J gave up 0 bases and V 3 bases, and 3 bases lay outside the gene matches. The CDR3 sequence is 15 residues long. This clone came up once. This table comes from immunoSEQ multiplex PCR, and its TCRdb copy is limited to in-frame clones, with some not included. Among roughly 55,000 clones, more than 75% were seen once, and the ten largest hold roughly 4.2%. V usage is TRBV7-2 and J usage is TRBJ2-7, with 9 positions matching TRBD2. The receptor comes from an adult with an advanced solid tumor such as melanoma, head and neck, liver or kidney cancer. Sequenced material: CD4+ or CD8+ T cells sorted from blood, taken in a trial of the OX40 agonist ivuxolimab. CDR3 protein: CASSFETSGSYEQYF. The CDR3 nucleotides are TGTGCCAGCAGCTTCGAGACTAGCGGCTCCTACGAGCAGTACTTC.